The 7 T cell receptor beta chains below were found in one sample sequenced in a study of a mutant IDH1 vaccine in newly diagnosed glioma. The data were produced by immunoSEQ multiplex PCR, yet TCRdb's version contains in-frame clones alone and is incomplete. Of around 120,000 clones in the sample, roughly 75% were seen once. The time point here: week 11, during vaccination. The vaccine gave 300 ug of a 20-mer mutant IDH1 peptide subcutaneously per dose. No antigens are known for them. Sequencing used PBMCs, obtained from a glioma patient whose treatment included an IDH1 peptide vaccine. The receptor set was obtained from a man aged 35 to 55 with glioma.

The V gene is TRBV11-2, the J gene TRBJ1-1; D gene unclear. The CDR3 totals 15 residues. Germline V CDR1 and CDR2: SGHAT, FQNNGV. Trimming shortened V by 0 bases and J by 3 bases, and 11 bases separated the two germline ends. CDR3 sequence: CASSLDVAYYTEAFF. CDR3 sequence (DNA): TGTGCCAGCAGCTTAGATGTTGCCTACTACACTGAAGCTTTCTTT. The entire variable domain, with the rest obtained from reference TRBV11-2 and TRBJ1-1, is as follows: EAGVAQSPRYKIIEKRQSVAFWCNPISGHATLYWYQQILGQGPKLLIQFQNNGVVDDSQLPKDRFSAERLKGVDSTLKIQPAKLEDSAVYLCASSLDVAYYTEAFFGQGTRLTVV.

The V and J genes are TRBV27 and TRBJ2-3, with 7 positions matching TRBD2. Trimming cost V 2 bases and J 6 bases; bases outside gene matches: 5. Germline CDR1 MNHEY, CDR2 SMNVEV (reference sequence). This CDR3 has 14 residues. The CDR3 DNA reads TGTGCCAGCAGTTTAGGGGAGGGTGCCGATACGCAGTATTTT. Translation gives CASSLGEGADTQYF.

J is TRBJ2-7 and V is TRBV19, with 13 bases fitting TRBD2. Looked up from germline, CDR1 is LNHDA and CDR2 is SQIVND (reference sequence). The CDR3 has 15 residues. V shed 8 bases, J shed 1 base, and the junction held 5 bases outside the gene matches. CDR3 DNA sequence: TGTGCCAGTCGCCGGACTAGCGGGGGTTCCTACGAGCAGTACTTC. Translated, it gives CASRRTSGGSYEQYF.

V and J are TRBV28 and TRBJ1-2; tentatively, D is TRBD1 (6 bases). V was cut by 5 bases and J by 6 bases, with 13 bases left in between. CDR1 MDHEN and CDR2 SYDVKM come from the germline V gene. This CDR3 spans 13 amino acids. The CDR3 DNA sequence: TGTGCCAGCAGTCACGCAGGGGTGAATGGCTACACCTTC. It is translated as CASSHAGVNGYTF.

The V gene is TRBV5-3, the J gene TRBJ2-5; 8 positions agree with TRBD2. TRBV5-3 is an ORF; its function is uncertain. This CDR3 comprises 16 residues. With V trimmed by 2 bases and J by 1 base, 7 bases remained unmatched. The CDR3 sequence is CARSFCAGGLQETQYF. CDR3 bases: TGTGCCAGAAGCTTCTGCGCGGGGGGACTCCAAGAGACCCAGTACTTC.

This clone was counted between two and nine times. The chain links TRBV9 to TRBJ2-5; TRBD2 aligns across 11 bases. The germline gives CDR1 SGDLS, CDR2 YYNGEE. This CDR3 region has 15 residues. Trimming removed 4 bases from V and 1 base from J; junction bases left unmatched: 3. The CDR3 loop is CASSWGTSGQETQYF. CDR3 DNA sequence: TGTGCCAGCAGCTGGGGGACTAGCGGCCAAGAGACCCAGTACTTC.

The V gene is TRBV4-3, the J gene TRBJ1-5; 10 positions match TRBD1. Germline-derived CDR1 and CDR2 are LGHNA and YSLEER. The CDR3 has 15 amino acids. The V segment lost 0 bases and the J segment 4 bases; nucleotides outside the gene matches: 0. CDR3 bases: TGCGCCAGCAGCCAAGAGGACAGGGGGAATCAGCCCCAGCATTTT. Amino acid sequence: CASSQEDRGNQPQHF.